This entry lists 10 T cell receptor beta chains sequenced from one sample in a study of T cells after yellow fever vaccination. In TCRdb, the 5' RACE reads were re-called with MiXCR into one record per CDR3 protein. The data contain around 600,000 distinct CDR3 sequences, 10% to 15% of them singletons. Sequencing was performed on PBMCs, taken on the day of the yellow fever booster vaccination. The receptors come from a young man who received the YFV17D yellow fever vaccine.

This clonotype was recorded a few times. V is TRBV19 and J is TRBJ2-1; D perhaps matches TRBD2 (7 bases). V lost 6 bases to trimming and J lost 8 bases, with 11 bases between them. Germline assignment: CDR1 LNHDA and CDR2 SQIVND (reference sequence). The CDR3 has 12 amino acids. CDR3 DNA: TGTGCCAGTAGGTCGCGGGGGCATGAGCAGTTCTTC. Protein sequence: CASRSRGHEQFF.

This chain uses TRBV9 with TRBJ2-5; D is possibly TRBD1 (5 bases). The CDR3 covers 13 residues. V lost 1 base, J lost 4 bases, and 8 bases lay in between. From germline, CDR1 is SGDLS and CDR2 YYNGEE. The CDR3 sequence is CASSVNRGETQYF. The DNA of the CDR3 is TGTGCCAGCAGCGTAAATAGGGGAGAGACCCAGTACTTC.

This clonotype occurred a few times. The chain employs TRBV19 and TRBJ2-1; 7 bases fit TRBD2. Germline lookup yields CDR1 LNHDA and CDR2 SQIVND (reference sequence). J gave up 7 bases and V 1 base, and 7 bases lay outside the gene matches. The CDR3 covers 15 residues. The CDR3 sequence is CASSIAGGPWNEQFF. CDR3 sequence (DNA): TGTGCCAGTAGTATAGCGGGAGGCCCCTGGAATGAGCAGTTCTTC.

V usage is TRBV9 and J usage is TRBJ2-1, with D possibly being TRBD1 or TRBD2 (6 bases each). V lost 1 base and J lost 6, with 14 bases in between. Germline V lookup: CDR1 SGDLS, CDR2 YYNGEE. The CDR3 covers 15 residues. The DNA of the CDR3 is TGTGCCAGCAGCGTAACGGGGGCCCACGGCAATGAGCAGTTCTTC. Translating gives CASSVTGAHGNEQFF.

With regard to this clonotype: The conserved closing phenylalanine or tryptophan is absent in this CDR3, likely reflecting a read error. The DNA is omitted, as the CDR3 cannot be located on it reliably, and the CDR3 follows TCRdb's listing. The V and J genes are TRBV10-2 and TRBJ2-7; the D call in the table, TRBD1, was not verified against the DNA. The CDR3 region is 13 residues in length, termini included. Germline CDR1 reads WSHSY; CDR2 reads SAAADI. The chain's CDR3 is CASSEGGGALLRA.

This clonotype was picked up many times. The chain has TRBV20-1 and TRBJ2-4, with TRBD2 matching 8 bases. V dropped 3 bases and J dropped 8; count of bases not matched to a gene: 9. The CDR3 totals 14 residues. The V gene's germline CDR1 is DFQATT and CDR2 SNEGSKA (reference sequence). In DNA, the CDR3 is TGCAGTGCTAGGGGACTAGGGGAAGGGGACATTCAGTACTTC. It codes for CSARGLGEGDIQYF.

The gene calls are TRBV5-1 and TRBJ2-7; maybe TRBD2 (6 bases). Germline lookup yields CDR1 SGHRS and CDR2 YFSETQ. Trimming removed 0 bases from V and 7 bases from J, with 20 bases in between. CDR3 length: 16 amino acids. CDR3 bases: TGCGCCAGCAGCTTGGATTGGAGGGACCGGCACCGGGAGCAGTACTTC. This codes for CASSLDWRDRHREQYF.

This clonotype was seen only once. The rearrangement uses TRBV9 and TRBJ2-5; 7 bases are a match to TRBD2. Trimming cost V 3 bases and J 4 bases; bases outside gene matches: 6. This CDR3 spans 14 amino acids. Per germline, CDR1 SGDLS and CDR2 YYNGEE. CDR3 amino acids: CASSASGKGETQYF. In DNA, the CDR3 is TGTGCCAGCAGCGCAAGCGGGAAAGGAGAGACCCAGTACTTC.

This clonotype was seen a few times. V and J are TRBV4-3 and TRBJ1-2, with 7 bases identical to TRBD1. The V and J ends lost 4 bases and 4 bases, in that order; junction bases with no gene match: 15. The germline CDR1 and CDR2 sequences are LGHNA and YSLEER. The CDR3 covers 17 residues. CDR3 bases: TGCGCCAGCAGCCTATTCCGGGACAGCGCTACCAGCTATGGCTACACCTTC. This gives the protein CASSLFRDSATSYGYTF.

This clonotype has just a few counts. This CDR3 reads CASSQSAGVPDEQYF. In DNA form, the CDR3 reads TGTGCCAGCAGCCAATCGGCAGGGGTACCCGACGAGCAGTACTTC. The chain has TRBV4-2 and TRBJ2-7, with D perhaps matching TRBD1 (6 bases). Germline V lookup: CDR1 LGHNA, CDR2 YNFKEQ. The CDR3 is 15 amino acids. Deletions cut 2 bases from V and 5 bases from J, with 16 bases between.